Listed here are 22 T cell receptor beta chains from one sample, sequenced in a study of blood T cell repertoires in COVID-19 (dated by TCRdb to 2018 to 2021). The library relied on the immunoSEQ multiplex PCR assay. What TCRdb holds here is the immuneACCESS table cut down to in-frame rearrangements. Part of the clones is not present; checked against another copy, under half of the missing clones reflect an unresolved V gene, and the others are unexplained. The sample includes tens of thousands of clones, with 65% to 90% observed a single time. The ten largest account for 6.9% of the sample. The specimen sequenced was peripheral blood. The receptors shown here come from a man under 40 with COVID-19, enrolled during active disease.

The gene calls are TRBV13 and TRBJ2-7, with D maybe TRBD2 (5 bases). The CDR3 sequence is 18 residues long. V lost 2 bases, J lost 0 bases, and 20 bases lay in between. The germline V gene encodes CDR1 PRHDT and CDR2 FYEKMQ (reference sequence). CDR3 nucleotide sequence: TGTGCCAGCAGCTTACCGGGAAGGGTCACAGATCCCTCCTACGAGCAGTACTTC. Its protein is CASSLPGRVTDPSYEQYF.

The CDR3, as DNA: TGCGCCAGCAGCCAGGTCAATCACAGACGCACAGATACGCAGTATTTT. Translation: CASSQVNHRRTDTQYF. J is TRBJ2-3 and V is TRBV4-1; D is undetermined. This CDR3 has 16 residues. Trimming cost V 3 bases and J 1 base, with 14 bases left between them. CDR1 and CDR2 from the germline V gene are MGHRA and YSYEKL.

The chain carries TRBV4-1 and TRBJ1-5; 7 nucleotides agree with TRBD1. Germline CDR1 MGHRA, CDR2 YSYEKL. This CDR3 comprises 15 residues. V dropped 2 bases and J dropped 1; count of bases not matched to a gene: 2. CDR3 region: CASSQTGASNQPQHF. CDR3 DNA sequence: TGCGCCAGCAGCCAAACAGGGGCAAGCAATCAGCCCCAGCATTTT.

The chain couples TRBV30 to TRBJ2-3, with D possibly being TRBD2 (6 bases). Germline assignment: CDR1 GTSNPN and CDR2 SVGIG (reference sequence). This CDR3 has 15 residues. The ends were cut back, 2 bases at V and 2 bases at J, with 14 bases in the middle. As DNA, the CDR3 is TGTGCCTGGAGTAAGGGAGGCGGGTACACAGATACGCAGTATTTT. Amino acids: CAWSKGGGYTDTQYF.

The genes are TRBV4-3 and TRBJ2-1, with D maybe TRBD1 (7 bases). The CDR3 length is 16 residues. Germline lookup yields CDR1 LGHNA and CDR2 YSLEER. V lost 0 bases to trimming and J lost 15 bases, with 24 bases between them. The CDR3 sequence is CASSQEWAGGGLSLFF. As DNA, the CDR3 is TGCGCCAGCAGCCAAGAATGGGCAGGGGGAGGACTAAGTCTGTTCTTC.

The V gene is TRBV4-3, the J gene TRBJ2-5, with a tentative D call TRBD2 (5 bases). The V end lost 3 bases, the J end lost 7 bases, and 18 bases lay between the germline ends. The CDR3 spans 15 residues. Germline V gives CDR1 LGHNA, CDR2 YSLEER. CDR3 DNA sequence: TGCGCCAGCAGCCAGGACCCGGGAAACGTGGGGACCCAGTACTTC. It specifies CASSQDPGNVGTQYF.

This chain joins TRBV18 and TRBJ2-7; 14 nucleotides align to TRBD2. After removal of 0 bases from V and 2 bases from J, the junction contained 0 bases not matched to a gene. Germline values: CDR1 KGHSH, CDR2 LQKENI. The CDR3 spans 16 residues. CDR3 nucleotides: TGTGCCAGCTCACCACCGACTAGCGGGAGGGCCTACGAGCAGTACTTC. This encodes CASSPPTSGRAYEQYF. The whole variable domain, remainder taken from reference TRBV18 and TRBJ2-7, is NAGVMQNPRHLVRRRGQEARLRCSPMKGHSHVYWYRQLPEEGLKFMVYLQKENIIDESGMPKERFSAEFPKEGPSILRIQQVVRGDSAAYFCASSPPTSGRAYEQYFGPGTRLTVT.

This clone was recorded only once. The chain joins TRBV19 to TRBJ2-2; D is possibly TRBD2 (6 bases). The length of the CDR3 is 15 residues. V shed 3 bases and J shed 2 bases, with 10 bases lying between them. Germline V lookup: CDR1 LNHDA, CDR2 SQIVND (reference sequence). The CDR3 protein is CASSIGRLNTGELFF. In DNA form, the CDR3 reads TGTGCCAGTAGTATTGGGAGGTTAAACACCGGGGAGCTGTTTTTT.

This clone has more than one count but fewer than ten. The chain links TRBV2 to TRBJ1-1; D is perhaps TRBD1 (6 bases). The CDR3 runs to 13 residues. In germline, CDR1 is SNHLY, CDR2 FYNNEI. Between the trimmed V and J ends, which lost 7 bases and 1 base, there was a span of 10 bases. CDR3 sequence (DNA): TGTGCCAGCATCCGGACAGCGAACACTGAAGCTTTCTTT. This encodes CASIRTANTEAFF.

The genes are TRBV5-4 and TRBJ2-3; D gene unclear. There are 11 residues in the CDR3. V lost 2 bases to trimming and J lost 6 bases, with 4 bases between them. Germline V CDR1 and CDR2: SGHNT, YYREEE (reference sequence). This CDR3 is CASSFMDTQYF. The CDR3 bases are TGTGCCAGCAGCTTTATGGATACGCAGTATTTT.

The rearrangement uses TRBV5-6 and TRBJ2-4; 9 bases agree with TRBD1. The CDR3 runs to 17 residues. V was clipped by 0 bases and J by 0 bases; unmatched bases: 4. CDR1 is SGHDT and CDR2 is YYEEEE in the germline V gene. CDR3 residues: CASSLAGQGQAKNIQYF. For the CDR3, the DNA is TGTGCCAGCAGCTTGGCAGGACAGGGGCAAGCCAAAAACATTCAGTACTTC.

The chain recombines TRBV15 with TRBJ1-1; TRBD1 might be the D (5 bases). CDR3 length: 14 residues. Germline loops: CDR1 LNHNV, CDR2 YYDKDF (reference sequence). The V and J ends lost 0 bases and 6 bases respectively, with 11 bases between them. CDR3 in amino acids: CATSRDQGSAEAFF. In DNA, the CDR3 is TGTGCCACCAGCAGAGATCAGGGAAGCGCTGAAGCTTTCTTT.

J is TRBJ1-1 and V is TRBV10-3; D may be TRBD1 (5 bases). Germline loops: CDR1 ENHRY, CDR2 SYGVKD. V dropped 6 bases and J dropped 7 bases, with 12 bases sitting between them. The length of the CDR3 is 12 residues. CDR3 bases: TGTGCCATCAGAATGGACACAAATGAAGCTTTCTTT. It codes for CAIRMDTNEAFF.

The chain couples TRBV6-5 to TRBJ2-7, with a possible D match to TRBD2 (5 bases). The length of the CDR3 is 14 residues. Germline values: CDR1 MNHEY, CDR2 SVGAGI. Trimming cost V 6 bases and J 4 bases, with 16 bases left between them. The DNA for the CDR3 is TGTGCCAGCAGCCCCGGGGTAGCGTCATACGAGCAGTACTTC. Its translation is CASSPGVASYEQYF.

This chain uses TRBV6-5 with TRBJ2-6, with TRBD2 identical over 12 bases. CDR3 length: 14 amino acids. V lost 6 bases and J lost 11; bases outside the gene matches: 5. The germline gives CDR1 MNHEY, CDR2 SVGAGI. The CDR3 spells CASSPRLAGDVLTF. CDR3 coding DNA: TGTGCCAGCAGCCCCAGACTAGCGGGAGACGTCCTGACTTTC.

The V gene is TRBV19, the J gene TRBJ2-7, with 8 bases matching TRBD1. CDR3 length: 14 amino acids. The V segment lost 3 bases and the J segment 3 bases; nucleotides outside the gene matches: 4. Germline CDR1 is LNHDA and CDR2 is SQIVND (reference sequence). This chain's CDR3 is CASSIGQGGYEQYF. The CDR3 DNA is TGTGCCAGTAGTATCGGACAGGGAGGCTACGAGCAGTACTTC.

The chain employs TRBV15 and TRBJ2-7, with D perhaps matching TRBD1 (5 bases). CDR3 size: 14 residues. Germline V gives CDR1 LNHNV, CDR2 YYDKDF (reference sequence). V gave up 0 bases and J gave up 3 bases, with 9 bases separating them. The CDR3 here is CATSRDQTDYEQYF. The CDR3 nucleotides are TGTGCCACCAGCAGAGATCAGACAGACTACGAGCAGTACTTC. Full variable domain (rest looked up from reference TRBV15 and TRBJ2-7): DAMVIQNPRYQVTQFGKPVTLSCSQTLNHNVMYWYQQKSSQAPKLLFHYYDKDFNNEADTPDNFQSRRPNTSFCFLDIRSPGLGDTAMYLCATSRDQTDYEQYFGPGTRLTVT.

This chain uses TRBV27 with TRBJ2-7, with 8 bases lining up with TRBD2. Losses at the gene ends were 0 bases for V and 4 bases for J; bases not matched to a gene: 8. This CDR3 comprises 16 residues. Looked up from germline, CDR1 is MNHEY and CDR2 is SMNVEV (reference sequence). The CDR3 nucleotides read TGTGCCAGCAGTTTATCGCCGGGAGGGCCGCTTTACGAGCAGTACTTC. Amino acids: CASSLSPGGPLYEQYF.

V is TRBV7-8 and J is TRBJ2-3; no definite D call. Trimming cost V 4 bases and J 5 bases, with 7 bases left between them. The CDR3 runs to 12 residues. The germline V gene has CDR1 SGHVS and CDR2 FQNEAQ. CDR3 sequence (DNA): TGTGCCAGCAGCTCCCTAGGAGATACGCAGTATTTT. Protein sequence: CASSSLGDTQYF. Using reference TRBV7-8 and TRBJ2-3 for the parts outside the CDR3, the full variable domain is GAGVSQSPRYKVAKRGQDVALRCDPISGHVSLFWYQQALGQGPEFLTYFQNEAQLDKSGLPSDRFFAERPEGSVSTLKIQRTQQEDSAVYLCASSSLGDTQYFGPGTRLTVL.

This clone came up once. The J gene is TRBJ2-3, the V gene TRBV19; tentatively, D is TRBD1 (6 bases). Germline V gene data show CDR1 as LNHDA and CDR2 as SQIVND (reference sequence). The CDR3 covers 16 residues. V lost 5 bases and J 0 bases, leaving 15 bases between the germline ends. The CDR3 region is CASSPSGTPSTDTQYF. Here the CDR3 DNA reads TGTGCCAGTAGTCCGTCCGGGACACCTAGCACAGATACGCAGTATTTT.

The rearrangement joins TRBV19 to TRBJ2-7; D is perhaps TRBD2 (5 bases). This CDR3 is 15 amino acids long. The V and J ends lost 3 bases and 7 bases respectively, with 19 bases between them. CDR1 is LNHDA, CDR2 SQIVND, per germline (reference sequence). The CDR3 bases are TGTGCCAGTAGTATTCACCTACCACCACGAGGGGAGCAGTACTTC. Translation gives CASSIHLPPRGEQYF.

The chain combines TRBV10-3 with TRBJ2-1, with 8 bases matching TRBD1. Trimming at V came to 8 bases and at J to 6 bases, leaving 12 bases not matched to a gene. The CDR3 is 15 amino acids. CDR1 ENHRY and CDR2 SYGVKD come from the germline V gene. For the CDR3, the DNA is TGTGCCATCGCACCCGGGACAGGCGGTATCAATGAGCAGTTCTTC. Translated, it gives CAIAPGTGGINEQFF.